Listed below are T cell receptor beta chains from one sample, sequenced in a study of human T cells and chemical hapten exposure. TCRdb passed the RACE reads through MiXCR, listing each CDR3 protein once. Found here are about 90,000 distinct CDR3 sequences, under 13% of them singletons; the top ten hold about 0.95%. The material was whole blood, obtained in connection with sensitization to the hapten diphenylcyclopropenone (DPC). The receptor set was obtained from a woman aged 25 to 45 with alopecia areata. Some clones in this sample may be carry-over from other donors' samples. The CDR3 runs from the conserved cysteine through the conserved F or W. Rows may omit the clone size; those that give it use once, few, many or a size class.

v_gene,abundance,CDR3aa
TRBV6-1,many,CASSEGTGLVQPQHF
TRBV29-1,few,CSATRDRLFVF
TRBV12-3/TRBV12-4,many,CASSPHQGAGANVLTF
TRBV28,NA,CASSFLLANTGELFF
TRBV5-4,NA,CASSLNGRDYGYTF
TRBV6-2/TRBV6-3,many,CASSSRDLSVAQHF
TRBV16,few,CASSPQKTGFSPLHF
TRBV7-9,many,CASSFAGGYGYTF
TRBV20-1,many,CSASRTGVSPLHF
TRBV20-1,few,CSASRAGENTEAFF
TRBV6-1,NA,CASSEGGGPDEQFF
TRBV29-1,NA,CSADREQNTEAFF
TRBV28,few,CASSLPRGPQHF
TRBV6-2/TRBV6-3,few,CATLSRDRRVISGELFF
TRBV10-2,NA,CASVTANTGELFF
TRBV2,many,CASILDRAGTGELFF
TRBV27,few,CASSLGQGRGNQPQHF
TRBV5-1,NA,CASSLGASGSLSTDTQYF
TRBV2,few,CASHRDRDEKLFF
TRBV6-6,many,CATHGGRGESETQYF
TRBV10-2,NA,CASSAGLAGMLFYNEQFF
TRBV9,NA,CASSVAAGYTGELFF
TRBV6-6,many,CASSRPGLSERNTGELFF